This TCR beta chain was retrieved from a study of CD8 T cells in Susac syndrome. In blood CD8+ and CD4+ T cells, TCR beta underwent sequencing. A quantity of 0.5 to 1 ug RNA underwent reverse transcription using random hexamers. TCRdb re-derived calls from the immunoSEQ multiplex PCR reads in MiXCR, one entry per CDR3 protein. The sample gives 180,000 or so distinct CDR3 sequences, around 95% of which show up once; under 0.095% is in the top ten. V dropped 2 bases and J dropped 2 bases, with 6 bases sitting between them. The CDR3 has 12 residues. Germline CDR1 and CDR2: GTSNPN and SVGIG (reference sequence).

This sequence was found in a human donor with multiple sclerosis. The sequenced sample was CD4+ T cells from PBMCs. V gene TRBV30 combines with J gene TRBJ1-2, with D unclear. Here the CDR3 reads CAWSRQNYGYTF. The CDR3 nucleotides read TGTGCCTGGAGTCGTCAGAACTATGGCTACACCTTC.